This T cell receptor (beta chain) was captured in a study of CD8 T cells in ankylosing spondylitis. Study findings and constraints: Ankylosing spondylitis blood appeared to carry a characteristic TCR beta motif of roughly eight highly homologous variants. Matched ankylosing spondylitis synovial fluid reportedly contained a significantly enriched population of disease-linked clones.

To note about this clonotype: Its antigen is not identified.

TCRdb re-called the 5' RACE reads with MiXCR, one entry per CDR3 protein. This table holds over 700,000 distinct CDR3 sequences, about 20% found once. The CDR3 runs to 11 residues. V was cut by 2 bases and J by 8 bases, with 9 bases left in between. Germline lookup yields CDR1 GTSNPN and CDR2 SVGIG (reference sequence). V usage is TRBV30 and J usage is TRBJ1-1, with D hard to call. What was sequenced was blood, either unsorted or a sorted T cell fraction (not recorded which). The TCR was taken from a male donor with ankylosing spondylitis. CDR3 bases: TGTGCCTGGAGTCCATGTGGGGAAGCTTTCTTT. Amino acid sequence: CAWSPCGEAFF.